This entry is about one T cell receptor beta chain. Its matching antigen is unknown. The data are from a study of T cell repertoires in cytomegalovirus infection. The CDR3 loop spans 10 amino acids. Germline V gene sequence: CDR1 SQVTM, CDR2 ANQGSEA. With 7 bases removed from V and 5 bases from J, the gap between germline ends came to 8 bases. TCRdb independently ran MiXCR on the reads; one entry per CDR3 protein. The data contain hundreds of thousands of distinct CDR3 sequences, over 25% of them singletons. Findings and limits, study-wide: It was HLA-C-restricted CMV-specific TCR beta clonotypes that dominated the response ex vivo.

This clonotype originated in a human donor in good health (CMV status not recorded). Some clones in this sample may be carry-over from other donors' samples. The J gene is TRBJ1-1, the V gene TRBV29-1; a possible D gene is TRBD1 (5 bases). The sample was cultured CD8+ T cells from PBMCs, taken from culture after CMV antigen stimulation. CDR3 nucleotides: TGCAGCGGTGGGGGGACTGAAGCTTTCTTT. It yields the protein CSGGGTEAFF.